The rows below give T cell receptor beta chains drawn from one sample of a study of blood T cell repertoires in COVID-19. The data were produced by immunoSEQ multiplex PCR, yet TCRdb's version contains in-frame clones alone and is incomplete. Found here are 85,000 to 120,000 clones, roughly nine tenths of them singletons; the top ten hold around 2%. The sample comprised peripheral blood. The receptors originated from a man aged 50-60 years with active COVID-19. CDR3s include the opening cysteine and the closing phenylalanine or tryptophan. The D gene is left open where the match is weak. Clone size is not always given. Where it is, it says once, few, many or a class for expanded clones.

J gene | D gene | clone size | V gene | CDR3 length | CDR3 DNA | CDR3 protein
TRBJ1-4 | - | - | TRBV5-6 | 16 | TGTGCCAGCAGCTTGGGCCGGGAACCAACTAATGAAAAACTGTTTTTT | CASSLGREPTNEKLFF
TRBJ2-1 | - | - | TRBV27 | 14 | TGTGCCAGCAGTTTATATGGCTCCGACAATGAGCAGTTCTTC | CASSLYGSDNEQFF
TRBJ2-7 | TRBD2 | few | TRBV27 | 15 | TGTGCCAGCAGAATTTTAGCGGGGGGGCAAAGCGAGCAGTACTTC | CASRILAGGQSEQYF
TRBJ1-4 | TRBD1 | - | TRBV2 | 18 | TGTGCCAGCAGCCTCGAATCGATAACAGGGGCAACTAATGAAAAACTGTTTTTT | CASSLESITGATNEKLFF
TRBJ2-7 | - | - | TRBV6-5 | 15 | TGTGCCCCACAAAAGGACTACCCCTTCTCCTACGAGCAGTACTTC | CAPQKDYPFSYEQYF
TRBJ1-2 | - | - | TRBV5-6 | 12 | TGTGCCAGCAGCTCATCGGAGGGCTTTGGCACCTTC | CASSSSEGFGTF
TRBJ2-1 | TRBD1 | - | TRBV6-2/TRBV6-3 | 16 | TGTGCCAGCAGTTACTCTACGTCAGGGGGTTACAATGAGCAGTTCTTC | CASSYSTSGGYNEQFF
TRBJ1-6 | - | once | TRBV19 | 13 | TGTGCCAGTAGTATAGACTTGGGGAGGCCCCTCCACTTT | CASSIDLGRPLHF
TRBJ2-2 | TRBD2 | - | TRBV7-6 | 15 | TGTGCCAGCAGCCCTTCGGGGGGGGTGTCCGGGGAGCTGTTTTTT | CASSPSGGVSGELFF
TRBJ2-5 | TRBD2 | - | TRBV6-2/TRBV6-3 | 15 | TGTGCCAGCAGCCGGGGACTAGCGGGTGGAGAGACCCAGTACTTC | CASSRGLAGGETQYF
TRBJ2-5 | - | - | TRBV4-2 | 14 | TGTGCCAGCAGCCAAGGCAGGGATTCGGAGACCCAGTACTTC | CASSQGRDSETQYF
TRBJ2-5 | - | - | TRBV7-2 | 14 | TGTGCCAGCAGCGAACACAGGGAGCCAGGGACCCAGTACTTC | CASSEHREPGTQYF
TRBJ1-1 | TRBD1 | - | TRBV6-2/TRBV6-3 | 17 | TGTGCCAGTACCCCTCATCGGACACAGGGGCGGAACACTGAAGCTTTCTTT | CASTPHRTQGRNTEAFF
TRBJ2-3 | TRBD1 | - | TRBV7-9 | 15 | TGTGCCAGCAGCTTAGAAGGGACAGGGACAGATACGCAGTATTTT | CASSLEGTGTDTQYF
TRBJ1-4 | - | - | TRBV30 | 14 | TGTGCCTGGATACTAGGGATACCGGGTGAAAAACTGTTTTTT | CAWILGIPGEKLFF
TRBJ1-4 | TRBD1 | - | TRBV4-3 | 16 | TGCGCCAGCAGCCAAACGACGACAGGGTCTAATGAAAAACTGTTTTTT | CASSQTTTGSNEKLFF
TRBJ2-1 | - | - | TRBV18 | 13 | TGTGCCAGCTCCACGACCCAGCGGAATGAGCAGTTCTTC | CASSTTQRNEQFF
TRBJ2-1 | TRBD2 | - | TRBV5-1 | 17 | TGCGCCAGCAGCTCGACTAGCGGGGGGTCCTCCTACAATGAGCAGTTCTTC | CASSSTSGGSSYNEQFF
TRBJ2-5 | - | - | TRBV30 | 12 | TGTGCCTGGAGTGTAGCTTCCGAGACCCAGTACTTC | CAWSVASETQYF
TRBJ2-3 | TRBD2 | - | TRBV3-1/TRBV3-2 | 16 | TGTGCCAGCAGCCAAGTCAAGCGGGGGGGCCCGGATACGCAGTATTTT | CASSQVKRGGPDTQYF
TRBJ1-1 | - | few | TRBV11-2 | 14 | TGTGCCAGCAGCTTAGATTATGGGGCGGCTGAAGCTTTCTTT | CASSLDYGAAEAFF
TRBJ2-7 | - | - | TRBV10-3 | 13 | TGTGCCATCAGTGAGTACAAGTTCTACGAGCAGTACTTC | CAISEYKFYEQYF
TRBJ2-1 | - | - | TRBV19 | 15 | TGTGCCAGCGGACAGGGACTACAGCTTTTCAATGAGCAGTTCTTC | CASGQGLQLFNEQFF
TRBJ2-7 | TRBD1 | - | TRBV20-1 | 13 | TGCAGTGCTAGTCGGGACAGGGACTACGAGCAGTACTTC | CSASRDRDYEQYF
TRBJ2-3 | - | once | TRBV11-2 | 14 | TGTGCCAGCAGCTTAGCACCCCAGGCAGATACGCAGTATTTT | CASSLAPQADTQYF
TRBJ2-2 | TRBD2 | few | TRBV7-2 | 16 | TGTGCCAGCAGCCCGGGGGGGAGCTTAGCGGCCGGGGAGCTGTTTTTT | CASSPGGSLAAGELFF
TRBJ2-2 | TRBD2 | - | TRBV7-2 | 15 | TGTGCCAGCAGCTTGCGGGGGAAGAACACCGGGGAGCTGTTTTTT | CASSLRGKNTGELFF
TRBJ2-7 | TRBD2 | - | TRBV6-5 | 13 | TGTGCCAGCAGTACCCGGGTAGCGGGGGGCCTTTTTTTC | CASSTRVAGGLFF
TRBJ2-5 | - | once | TRBV27 | 13 | TGTGCCAGCAGTTACGGGAATCAAGAGACCCAGTACTTC | CASSYGNQETQYF
TRBJ1-6 | - | - | TRBV7-9 | 12 | TGTGCCAGCAGCTCACGGGATTCACCCCTCCACTTT | CASSSRDSPLHF
TRBJ2-2 | - | few | TRBV3-1/TRBV3-2 | 13 | TGTGCCAGCAGCCAAGGAGGTTCGGGGGAGCTGTTTTTT | CASSQGGSGELFF
TRBJ1-5 | - | - | TRBV11-2 | 14 | TGTGCCAGCAGCTTAGAGGGCACGAATCAGCCCCAGCATTTT | CASSLEGTNQPQHF
TRBJ2-6 | TRBD2 | - | TRBV6-5 | 15 | TGTGCCAGCAGTTACGGGAGGGTTGGGGCCAACGTCCTGACTTTC | CASSYGRVGANVLTF
TRBJ1-1 | - | few | TRBV9 | 14 | TGTGCCAGCAGCGTAGGAAGAGAGAACACTGAAGCTTTCTTT | CASSVGRENTEAFF
TRBJ1-5 | - | few | TRBV6-1 | 13 | TGTGCCAGCAGTGACCTGTTCAATCAGCCCCAGCATTTT | CASSDLFNQPQHF
TRBJ2-7 | TRBD1 | once | TRBV29-1 | 16 | TGCAGCGTTGACCTGAGGGGGACAGCCGGATCCTACGAGCAGTACTTC | CSVDLRGTAGSYEQYF
TRBJ1-4 | - | - | TRBV4-1 | 17 | TGCGCCAGCAGCCAATTCACACCCCGGGCAACTAATGAAAAACTGTTTTTT | CASSQFTPRATNEKLFF
TRBJ2-7 | - | once | TRBV4-1 | 15 | TGCGCCAGCAGCCAAGTAGGCGGGGTAATTCACGAGCAGTACTTC | CASSQVGGVIHEQYF
TRBJ2-4 | TRBD2 | - | TRBV6-6 | 13 | TGTGCCAGCAAAGGTGCCGGCGGGGGCATTCAGTACTTC | CASKGAGGGIQYF
TRBJ2-1 | - | - | TRBV9 | 17 | TGTGCCAGCAGCGTAGCTACGGGGAGGGGGAGGGTCAATGAGCAGTTCTTC | CASSVATGRGRVNEQFF
TRBJ2-5 | TRBD2 | - | TRBV18 | 14 | TGTGCCAGCTCACCAGCGGGGGGGCAAGAGACCCAGTACTTC | CASSPAGGQETQYF
TRBJ2-2 | TRBD2 | - | TRBV6-2/TRBV6-3 | 15 | TGTGCCAGCAGGCCTAGCGGCACGAACACCGGGGAGCTGTTTTTT | CASRPSGTNTGELFF
TRBJ2-3 | - | - | TRBV5-4 | 15 | TGTGCCAGCAGCTTGAGAGGGGGTCAAAGAGATACGCAGTATTTT | CASSLRGGQRDTQYF
TRBJ2-1 | TRBD1 | - | TRBV4-3 | 15 | TGCGCCAGCAGCCAGACGGACAGGGTATCGGATGAGCAGTTCTTC | CASSQTDRVSDEQFF
TRBJ1-1 | TRBD1 | - | TRBV6-5 | 12 | TGTGCCAGCAGTTACTCGGGACAGTATTCTTTCTTT | CASSYSGQYSFF
TRBJ1-2 | TRBD1 | once | TRBV2 | 14 | TGTGCCAGCAGTCGACAGGGGGCTGAATATGGCTACACCTTC | CASSRQGAEYGYTF
TRBJ1-4 | - | - | TRBV6-1 | 15 | TGTGCCAGCAGTGAAATAATAGTGCGTAATGAAAAACTGTTTTTT | CASSEIIVRNEKLFF
TRBJ2-5 | - | - | TRBV3-1/TRBV3-2 | 13 | TGTGCCAGCAGCCAGGTGTTAGAGGAGACCCAGTACTTC | CASSQVLEETQYF
TRBJ2-3 | - | - | TRBV7-2 | 16 | TGTGCCAGCAGCTTAGGGGCCGCGGGTTTCACAGATACGCAGTATTTT | CASSLGAAGFTDTQYF
TRBJ2-3 | TRBD2 | - | TRBV9 | 17 | TGTGCCAGCAGCGTCCGGACTAGCGGGGCCCGACCAGATACGCAGTATTTT | CASSVRTSGARPDTQYF